This T cell receptor (beta chain) was retrieved from a study of T-cell memory formation after mild COVID-19. Germline V CDR1 and CDR2: MNHNY, SVGAGI (reference sequence). This CDR3 spans 16 amino acids. V lost 7 bases, J lost 2 bases, and 12 bases stayed unmatched. Constant-segment primers and 5'RACE yielded cDNA libraries for TCR alpha and TCR beta, each carrying sample barcodes and UMIs. TCRdb analysed the 5' RACE reads with MiXCR anew, one entry per CDR3 protein. The repertoire holds about 400,000 distinct CDR3 sequences, with about 22% as singletons. General study points: The study found contracting CD4+ clones mainly in CM and EM and contracting CD8+ clones in EMRA. From day 15 to 85, contracting clones were balanced between CD4 and CD8, whereas later expanders leaned toward CD4+. Pre-infection memory carried some responding clones, suggesting that cross-reactive memory joined.

This clonotype was seen a handful of times. Its specificity is unknown. This chain joins TRBV6-6 and TRBJ2-7; 9 bases are a match to TRBD1. The sequence was obtained from an adult woman who had mild COVID-19 (a few samples of this study predate the infection). Cell type and time point are not known. Material: PBMCs or a T cell subset sorted from them (not recorded which). The CDR3 bases are TGTGCCAGCAACCCACCCGACCGGACAGGGGCCTACGAGCAGTACTTC. Translation gives CASNPPDRTGAYEQYF.